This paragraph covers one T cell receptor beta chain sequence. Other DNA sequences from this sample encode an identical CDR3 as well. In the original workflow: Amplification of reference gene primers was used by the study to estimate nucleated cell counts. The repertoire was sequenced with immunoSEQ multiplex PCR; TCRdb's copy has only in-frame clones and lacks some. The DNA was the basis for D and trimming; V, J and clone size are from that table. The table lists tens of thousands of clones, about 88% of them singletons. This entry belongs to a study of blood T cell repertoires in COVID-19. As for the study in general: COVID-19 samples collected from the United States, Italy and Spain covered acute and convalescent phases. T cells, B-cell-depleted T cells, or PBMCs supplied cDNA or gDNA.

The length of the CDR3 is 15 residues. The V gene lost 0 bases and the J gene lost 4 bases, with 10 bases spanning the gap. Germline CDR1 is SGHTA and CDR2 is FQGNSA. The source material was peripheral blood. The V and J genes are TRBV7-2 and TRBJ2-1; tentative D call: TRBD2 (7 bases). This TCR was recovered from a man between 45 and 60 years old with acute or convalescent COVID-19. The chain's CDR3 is CASSLAGGPYNEQFF. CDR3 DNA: TGTGCCAGCAGCTTAGCGGGGGGGCCTTACAATGAGCAGTTCTTC.